This passage covers 10 T cell receptor beta chains from one sample sequenced in a study of CD4 T cells in relation to SARS-CoV-2 and coronaviruses. Assay: immunoSEQ multiplex PCR; the TCRdb copy retains only in-frame clones and omits some. The data show 20,000 or so clones, 80% to 85% seen once. CD4+ T cells from unexposed donors were obtained before the COVID-19 pandemic (2011-2018). The cells were cultured for over eight days before CD4+ T cells were isolated. No antigen has been identified for these receptors. The sample consisted of CD4+ T cells from PBMCs, cultured in vitro. All receptors derive from a human donor in good health.

This clone appeared a single time. The chain couples TRBV5-1 to TRBJ2-5; possibly TRBD1 for D (6 bases). The CDR3 loop spans 13 amino acids. Looked up from germline, CDR1 is SGHRS and CDR2 is YFSETQ. V shed 5 bases and J shed 4 bases, with 12 bases lying between them. The CDR3 sequence: CASSWDIRETQYF. CDR3 DNA: TGCGCCAGCAGTTGGGACATTAGAGAGACCCAGTACTTC.

The genes are TRBV9 and TRBJ2-2, with D perhaps matching TRBD2 (7 bases). The CDR3 spans 17 residues. The V end was cut by 0 bases, the J end by 4 bases, with 16 bases between. Germline CDR1 SGDLS, CDR2 YYNGEE. The CDR3: CASSVGGGRAATGELFF. Written as DNA, the CDR3 is TGTGCCAGCAGCGTAGGAGGGGGGAGGGCAGCCACCGGGGAGCTGTTTTTT. The complete variable domain, with remaining parts taken from reference TRBV9 and TRBJ2-2, reads DSGVTQTPKHLITATGQRVTLRCSPRSGDLSVYWYQQSLDQGLQFLIQYYNGEERAKGNILERFSAQQFPDLHSELNLSSLELGDSALYFCASSVGGGRAATGELFFGEGSRLTVL.

In this sample, this clone turned up a few times. This rearrangement joins TRBV7-8 to TRBJ1-4, with TRBD1 identical over 7 bases. The CDR3 loop spans 15 amino acids. Germline trimming cut 4 bases from V and 1 base from J; bases unmatched to any gene: 3. Germline V gene lookup returns CDR1 SGHVS and CDR2 FQNEAQ. CDR3 sequence: CASSSTGKTNEKLFF. CDR3 sequence (DNA): TGTGCCAGCAGCTCGACAGGGAAAACTAATGAAAAACTGTTTTTT.

This clone was found once. The chain couples TRBV5-4 to TRBJ2-2; 10 nucleotides line up with TRBD2. CDR3 length equals 15 residues. J gave up 4 bases and V 5 bases, and 5 bases lay outside the gene matches. Germline V gives CDR1 SGHNT, CDR2 YYREEE (reference sequence). CDR3 nucleotides: TGTGCCAGCAGAGAGAGACTAGCGGGCACCGGGGAGCTGTTTTTT. Translated: CASRERLAGTGELFF. Full variable domain (missing parts from reference TRBV5-4 and TRBJ2-2): ETGVTQSPTHLIKTRGQQVTLRCSSQSGHNTVSWYQQALGQGPQFIFQYYREEENGRGNFPPRFSGLQFPNYSSELNVNALELDDSALYLCASRERLAGTGELFFGEGSRLTVL.

The chain links TRBV2 to TRBJ1-1; TRBD1 agrees at 11 bases. Germline lookup yields CDR1 SNHLY and CDR2 FYNNEI. CDR3 length equals 18 residues. V lost 3 bases to trimming and J lost 3 bases; unmatched junction nucleotides: 12. Here the CDR3 DNA reads TGTGCCAGCAGTGAGTTGGACAGGGGGCCAGGAACAGACACTGAAGCTTTCTTT. Protein product: CASSELDRGPGTDTEAFF.

V and J are TRBV4-3 and TRBJ2-1, with TRBD2 identical over 9 bases. The CDR3 is made up of 15 amino acids. Germline lookup yields CDR1 LGHNA and CDR2 YSLEER. The ends lost 4 bases at V and 5 bases at J; junction bases unmatched: 6. CDR3: CASSLRLAANNEQFF. For the CDR3, the DNA is TGCGCCAGCAGCCTAAGACTAGCGGCTAACAATGAGCAGTTCTTC.

The genes are TRBV4-1 and TRBJ1-3; D call uncertain. This CDR3 has 12 amino acids. The germline V gene has CDR1 MGHRA and CDR2 YSYEKL. The V end lost 1 base, the J end lost 4 bases, and 2 bases lay between the germline ends. The CDR3 nucleotides read TGCGCCAGCAGCCAAGTAGGAAACACCATATATTTT. Protein sequence: CASSQVGNTIYF.

The chain employs TRBV2 and TRBJ1-2; TRBD1 matches 7 bases. The CDR3 is made up of 14 amino acids. The germline V gene encodes CDR1 SNHLY and CDR2 FYNNEI. V was pared by 5 bases and J by 5 bases, with 8 bases of the junction left unmatched. The CDR3 nucleotides read TGTGCCAGCAGTCCTACAGAGGGGGCATATGGCTACACCTTC. Encoded protein: CASSPTEGAYGYTF.

V gene TRBV20-1 combines with J gene TRBJ2-3, with D uncertain. Germline V gene sequence: CDR1 DFQATT, CDR2 SNEGSKA (reference sequence). Trimming removed 5 bases at V and 4 bases at J, with 7 bases between. This CDR3 is built from 11 residues. This chain's CDR3 is CSAALSDTQYF. In DNA form, the CDR3 reads TGCAGTGCTGCCCTCTCAGATACGCAGTATTTT.

For the CDR3, the DNA is TGTGCCAGCAGTGACAGGCCAGCCTATGGCTACACCTTC. Encoded protein: CASSDRPAYGYTF. The rearrangement joins TRBV27 to TRBJ1-2; the D gene is possibly TRBD1 (6 bases). Deletions cut 5 bases from V and 4 bases from J, with 11 bases between. CDR1 MNHEY and CDR2 SMNVEV come from the germline V gene (reference sequence). CDR3 length: 13 residues.